The clone carrying this TCR beta chain was detected a few times. Germline V gene lookup returns CDR1 SGHRS and CDR2 YFSETQ. This CDR3 spans 15 amino acids. V lost 4 bases to trimming and J lost 2 bases; unmatched junction nucleotides: 8. These data come from a study of cytomegalovirus exposure and HLA in healthy donors. With 60 Vbeta and 13 Jbeta primers, the PCR was carried out. Only in-frame clones appear in the TCRdb table, and some are missing; sequencing was by immunoSEQ multiplex PCR. The repertoire consists of 130,000 or so clones, with approximately 74% occurring once and the leading ten covering approximately 6.3%.

Sequencing was carried out using PBMCs. The chain is built from TRBV5-1 and TRBJ1-2; the match to TRBD1 covers 7 bases. The origin of this receptor is a man aged 40-55 years in good health and CMV-seropositive. In DNA form, the CDR3 reads TGCGCCAGCAGCGACAGGGTTGGGGGCAACTATGGCTACACCTTC. The encoded protein is CASSDRVGGNYGYTF.